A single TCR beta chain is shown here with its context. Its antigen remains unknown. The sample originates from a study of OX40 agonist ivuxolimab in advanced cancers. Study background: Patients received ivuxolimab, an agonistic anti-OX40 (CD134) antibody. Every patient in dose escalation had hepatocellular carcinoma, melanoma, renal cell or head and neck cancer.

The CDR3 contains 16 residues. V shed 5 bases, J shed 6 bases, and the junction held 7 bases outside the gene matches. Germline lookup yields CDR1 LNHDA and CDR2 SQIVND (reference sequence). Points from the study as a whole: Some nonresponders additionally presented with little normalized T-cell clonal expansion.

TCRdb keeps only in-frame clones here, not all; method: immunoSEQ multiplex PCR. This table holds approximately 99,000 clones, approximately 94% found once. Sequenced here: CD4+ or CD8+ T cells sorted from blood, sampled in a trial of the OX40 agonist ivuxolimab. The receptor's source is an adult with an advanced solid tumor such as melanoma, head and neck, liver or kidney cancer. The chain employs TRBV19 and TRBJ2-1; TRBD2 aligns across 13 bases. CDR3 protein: CASSSWTSGSGNEQFF. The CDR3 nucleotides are TGTGCCAGTAGTTCTTGGACTAGCGGGAGCGGCAATGAGCAGTTCTTC. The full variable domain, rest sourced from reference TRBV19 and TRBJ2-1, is DGGITQSPKYLFRKEGQNVTLSCEQNLNHDAMYWYRQDPGQGLRLIYYSQIVNDFQKGDIAEGYSVSREKKESFPLTVTSAQKNPTAFYLCASSSWTSGSGNEQFFGPGTRLTVL.